The 23 T cell receptor beta chains presented below share a single source sample, sequenced in a study of blood T cell repertoires in COVID-19. The protocol was immunoSEQ multiplex PCR, while the TCRdb copy is restricted to in-frame clones and leaves out a portion. The data hold 120,000 to 150,000 clones, with about 88% observed a single time. Material for sequencing was peripheral blood. The receptors stem from a human donor in a cohort sampled during active COVID-19.

The chain uses TRBV24-1 and TRBJ2-3; D may be TRBD2 (5 bases). Trimming pared 3 bases from V and 4 bases from J, leaving 16 bases between. Germline CDR1 KGHDR, CDR2 SFDVKD. This CDR3 comprises 16 residues. The CDR3 nucleotides are TGTGCCACCAGTGATCCGGGAAAAGGTCTCGCAGATACGCAGTATTTT. It is translated as CATSDPGKGLADTQYF.

This chain uses TRBV4-3 with TRBJ2-7, with 10 bases fitting TRBD1. J lost 6 bases, V lost 4 bases, and 9 bases had no gene match. This CDR3 comprises 15 residues. CDR1 and CDR2 from the germline V gene are LGHNA and YSLEER. The CDR3 DNA is TGCGCCAGCAGCCCCTCGGGGACAGGGGTAACCGAGCAGTACTTC. Translated: CASSPSGTGVTEQYF.

The CDR3 loop is CASSQRAGRDTQYF. In nucleotides, the CDR3 is TGTGCCAGCAGCCAAAGAGCGGGTAGGGATACGCAGTATTTT. This chain uses TRBV7-3 with TRBJ2-3; a possible D gene is TRBD2 (6 bases). Germline CDR1 reads SGHTA; CDR2 reads FQGTGA. The V end lost 5 bases, the J end lost 6 bases, and 15 bases lay between the germline ends. The CDR3 runs to 14 residues.

This clone showed up just a few times. The V gene is TRBV7-8, the J gene TRBJ1-1; D is unclear. V was cut by 1 base and J by 12 bases, with 9 bases left in between. This CDR3 contains 11 residues. Germline V gives CDR1 SGHVS, CDR2 FQNEAQ. In DNA, the CDR3 is TGTGCCAGCAGCTTAGGAGGGATTCCTTTCTTT. Residues: CASSLGGIPFF.

This clone was picked up one time. This chain links TRBV3-1 (or the pseudogene TRBV3-2) with TRBJ2-1, with D tentatively TRBD2 (6 bases). CDR1 is LGHDT, CDR2 YNNKEL, per germline (reference sequence). The CDR3 sequence is 14 residues long. V was pared by 5 bases and J by 1 base, with 9 bases between. The chain's CDR3 is CASSLRGSYNEQFF. CDR3 DNA: TGTGCCAGCAGCTTACGGGGGTCCTACAATGAGCAGTTCTTC.

The chain combines TRBV7-2 with TRBJ1-4, with TRBD1 matching over 8 bases. The CDR3 has 15 residues. The ends lost 4 bases at V and 5 bases at J; junction bases unmatched: 6. CDR1 is SGHTA, CDR2 FQGNSA, per germline. The CDR3 protein is CASSSRTGMNEKLFF. CDR3 nucleotide sequence: TGTGCCAGCAGCTCAAGGACAGGGATGAATGAAAAACTGTTTTTT.

V is TRBV7-8 and J is TRBJ1-5; a weak D match, TRBD1 (5 bases). Trimming left V 4 bases short and J 6 bases short, with 19 bases between. From germline, CDR1 is SGHVS and CDR2 FQNEAQ. This CDR3 has 16 residues. CDR3 bases: TGTGCCAGCAGCTCCCACATCGGGGGTTTAGCTCAGCCCCAGCATTTT. Protein: CASSSHIGGLAQPQHF.

The chain employs TRBV18 and TRBJ2-7, with 8 bases aligning to TRBD1. V shed 3 bases and J 3 bases; nucleotides not matched to a gene: 7. CDR3 size: 15 residues. Germline V lookup: CDR1 KGHSH, CDR2 LQKENI. The CDR3 loop reads CASSPGTGRVYEQYF. CDR3 DNA: TGTGCCAGCTCACCTGGGACAGGTCGGGTCTACGAGCAGTACTTC. Based on the CDR3 plus reference TRBV18 and TRBJ2-7, the full variable domain is NAGVMQNPRHLVRRRGQEARLRCSPMKGHSHVYWYRQLPEEGLKFMVYLQKENIIDESGMPKERFSAEFPKEGPSILRIQQVVRGDSAAYFCASSPGTGRVYEQYFGPGTRLTVT.

This clone was counted only a few times. CDR3 coding DNA: TGTGCCAGCAGCGTAGACAGCCCTGCCTACAATGAGCAGTTCTTC. This gives the protein CASSVDSPAYNEQFF. The genes are TRBV9 and TRBJ2-1; D call uncertain. The CDR3 has 15 residues. Germline V CDR1 and CDR2: SGDLS, YYNGEE. V shed 0 bases and J shed 2 bases, with 9 bases lying between them.

With respect to this clone: One end of the junction is discordant with germline, which a read error may explain. The J gene is TRBJ2-2, the V gene TRBV7-9; 10 bases are a match to TRBD1. Germline CDR1 SEHNR, CDR2 FQNEAQ (reference sequence). The CDR3 sequence is 18 residues long. The CDR3 bases are TGTGCCAGCAGAGATCCCGACAGGGGGCGCGTGAACGCCGGGGAGCTGTTTTTT. Translated: CASRDPDRGRVNAGELFF. Complete variable domain (other parts from reference TRBV7-9 and TRBJ2-2): DTGVSQNPRHKITKRGQNVTFRCDPISEHNRLYWYRQTLGQGPEFLTYFQNEAQLEKSRLLSDRFSAERPKGSFSTLEIQRTEQGDSAMYLCASRDPDRGRVNAGELFFGEGSRLTVL.

The rearrangement uses TRBV30 and TRBJ2-2; 11 positions agree with TRBD2. The germline CDR1 and CDR2 sequences are GTSNPN and SVGIG (reference sequence). J gave up 3 bases and V 0 bases, and 6 bases lay outside the gene matches. The CDR3 covers 17 residues. This chain's CDR3 is CAWSVPLLAGDTGELFF. The CDR3, as DNA: TGTGCCTGGAGTGTACCCTTACTAGCGGGAGACACCGGGGAGCTGTTTTTT.

J is TRBJ2-5 and V is TRBV5-4, with 9 bases lining up with TRBD1. The V segment lost 2 bases and the J segment 2 bases; nucleotides outside the gene matches: 4. Germline CDR1 reads SGHNT; CDR2 reads YYREEE (reference sequence). This CDR3 has 15 amino acids. The CDR3 bases are TGTGCCAGCAGCTTTAGGACAGGGGTTCAAGAGACCCAGTACTTC. Amino acid sequence: CASSFRTGVQETQYF.

This clone was observed a few times. The chain couples TRBV27 to TRBJ2-2; D gene ambiguous. The CDR3 loop spans 12 amino acids. The V gene lost 7 bases and the J gene lost 2 bases, with 5 bases spanning the gap. Germline CDR1 MNHEY, CDR2 SMNVEV (reference sequence). This CDR3 is CASTINTGELFF. The CDR3 DNA is TGTGCCAGCACTATAAACACCGGGGAGCTGTTTTTT.

This clone was found a few times. The V gene is TRBV7-2, the J gene TRBJ1-5; D is ambiguous. The CDR3 is 14 residues long. From germline, CDR1 is SGHTA and CDR2 FQGNSA. The V end lost 1 base, the J end lost 5 bases, and 9 bases lay between the germline ends. The CDR3 loop is CASSLVGVDQPQHF. CDR3 coding DNA: TGTGCCAGCAGCTTAGTGGGAGTGGATCAGCCCCAGCATTTT.

This chain links TRBV11-2 with TRBJ2-7, with 7 nucleotides matching TRBD1. The CDR3 totals 14 residues. Germline assignment: CDR1 SGHAT and CDR2 FQNNGV. V was clipped by 5 bases and J by 3 bases; unmatched bases: 7. CDR3 coding DNA: TGTGCCAGCAGCCAATCGGGACAGAGCTACGAGCAGTACTTC. Translation: CASSQSGQSYEQYF. The full variable domain, rest sourced from reference TRBV11-2 and TRBJ2-7, is EAGVAQSPRYKIIEKRQSVAFWCNPISGHATLYWYQQILGQGPKLLIQFQNNGVVDDSQLPKDRFSAERLKGVDSTLKIQPAKLEDSAVYLCASSQSGQSYEQYFGPGTRLTVT.

The chain recombines TRBV6-5 with TRBJ2-5; 7 bases are shared with TRBD2. V shed 5 bases and J 9 bases; nucleotides not matched to a gene: 3. Germline V CDR1 and CDR2: MNHEY, SVGAGI. CDR3 length equals 11 residues. The CDR3: CASSSGVAQYF. The DNA for the CDR3 is TGTGCCAGCAGTAGCGGGGTAGCCCAGTACTTC.

The V gene is TRBV28, the J gene TRBJ1-4; D possibly corresponds to TRBD1 (5 bases). The CDR3 runs to 14 residues. Germline values: CDR1 MDHEN, CDR2 SYDVKM. The V gene lost 5 bases and the J gene lost 4 bases, with 11 bases spanning the gap. In DNA, the CDR3 is TGTGCCAGCAGTAGACAGAGCCTTAATGAAAAACTGTTTTTT. Amino acid sequence: CASSRQSLNEKLFF.

The rearrangement uses TRBV7-3 and TRBJ2-1, with D maybe TRBD2 (5 bases). Germline V gives CDR1 SGHTA, CDR2 FQGTGA. This CDR3 spans 14 amino acids. The V end lost 2 bases, the J end lost 8 bases, and 13 bases lay between the germline ends. This CDR3 is CASSLVGRRDEQFF. CDR3 coding DNA: TGTGCCAGCAGCTTAGTCGGACGGCGGGATGAGCAGTTCTTC.

There are a few counts of this clone. J is TRBJ1-2 and V is TRBV30; D gene uncertain. Germline values: CDR1 GTSNPN, CDR2 SVGIG (reference sequence). This CDR3 is built from 11 residues. Trimming removed 0 bases at V and 7 bases at J, with 6 bases between. CDR3 DNA sequence: TGTGCCTGGAGTGTGTCAGTTGGCTACACCTTC. This codes for CAWSVSVGYTF. Looking up the rest from reference TRBV30 and TRBJ1-2 gives the full variable domain: SQTIHQWPATLVQPVGSPLSLECTVEGTSNPNLYWYRQAAGRGLQLLFYSVGIGQISSEVPQNLSASRPQDRQFILSSKKLLLSDSGFYLCAWSVSVGYTFGSGTRLTVV.

The chain joins TRBV3-1 (or the pseudogene TRBV3-2) to TRBJ1-6; 8 bases agree with TRBD1. The V segment lost 1 base and the J segment 4 bases; nucleotides outside the gene matches: 6. The CDR3 runs 17 residues. Germline V gene sequence: CDR1 LGHDT, CDR2 YNNKEL (reference sequence). In DNA form, the CDR3 reads TGTGCCAGCAGCCAAGGACAGGGGTCCCTTTATAATTCACCCCTCCACTTT. This translates into CASSQGQGSLYNSPLHF.

V is TRBV18 and J is TRBJ2-2; D remains unclear. Germline CDR1 and CDR2: KGHSH and LQKENI. Trimming stripped 2 bases from V and 6 bases from J, with 10 bases between. The CDR3 has 14 amino acids. CDR3 loop: CASSPSTLSGELFF. CDR3 coding DNA: TGTGCCAGCTCACCATCGACTCTTTCCGGGGAGCTGTTTTTT.

The chain links TRBV5-1 to TRBJ2-3; 13 bases map to TRBD2. V dropped 4 bases and J dropped 6; count of bases not matched to a gene: 14. Germline V lookup: CDR1 SGHRS, CDR2 YFSETQ. The CDR3 loop spans 18 amino acids. CDR3 in DNA: TGCGCCAGCAGCCTGGGACTAGCGGGGCCGGGTGGTACCGATACGCAGTATTTT. This sequence encodes CASSLGLAGPGGTDTQYF.

CDR3 sequence (DNA): TGTGCCAGCAGCTTCGGAGGCAAAAACATTCAGTACTTC. This gives the protein CASSFGGKNIQYF. V gene TRBV5-6 combines with J gene TRBJ2-4, with D perhaps matching TRBD2 (5 bases). V was clipped by 2 bases and J by 3 bases, with 6 bases between them. Germline V CDR1 and CDR2: SGHDT, YYEEEE. The CDR3 is 13 amino acids.